The 16 T cell receptor beta chains presented below share a single source sample, sequenced in a study of siplizumab effects on memory and regulatory T cells. Assay used: immunoSEQ multiplex PCR; TCRdb lists only in-frame clones, some missing. Among about 85,000 clones listed, approximately 95% were seen once. Material: CD8+ T cells sorted from blood. Receptors originate from a human donor in good health.

The chain combines TRBV9 with TRBJ2-7, with a tentative D call TRBD2 (5 bases). V was clipped by 0 bases and J by 5 bases, with 15 bases between them. This CDR3 is 15 amino acids long. Germline CDR1 reads SGDLS; CDR2 reads YYNGEE. The CDR3, as DNA: TGTGCCAGCAGCGTAGGAGGCAGGAGGCGCGACGAGCAGTACTTC. Translated: CASSVGGRRRDEQYF.

The rearrangement uses TRBV28 and TRBJ1-1; D gene unclear. The CDR3 covers 13 residues. The germline V gene encodes CDR1 MDHEN and CDR2 SYDVKM. V was shortened by 7 bases and J by 6 bases, with 15 bases between the two germline ends. CDR3 sequence (DNA): TGTGCCAGCATTCACCCCGAGGGAGCTGAAGCTTTCTTT. Amino acid sequence: CASIHPEGAEAFF.

The chain combines TRBV28 with TRBJ2-3; a possible D gene is TRBD1 (5 bases). Germline V CDR1 and CDR2: MDHEN, SYDVKM. V was pared by 5 bases and J by 0 bases, with 15 bases between. This CDR3 contains 16 residues. The CDR3 nucleotides read TGTGCCAGCAGTGTCCAGGGTTTCCCTAGCACAGATACGCAGTATTTT. Residues: CASSVQGFPSTDTQYF.

This chain joins TRBV7-9 and TRBJ1-2; no reliable D call. The germline V gene has CDR1 SEHNR and CDR2 FQNEAQ (reference sequence). The CDR3 loop spans 16 amino acids. Trimming took 3 bases from V and 5 from J, leaving 19 bases between them. In DNA, the CDR3 is TGTGCCAGCAGCTTTAAGCCGGGGTCTGCCCCTTATGGCTACACCTTC. It encodes CASSFKPGSAPYGYTF.

The rearrangement links TRBV19 to TRBJ2-7, with TRBD2 matching over 8 bases. The trim removed 3 bases at V and 2 bases at J, leaving 3 bases unmatched. The germline V gene encodes CDR1 LNHDA and CDR2 SQIVND (reference sequence). The CDR3 is made up of 14 amino acids. The CDR3 DNA reads TGTGCCAGTAGTATGACTAGCGAGCCCTACGAGCAGTACTTC. Translation: CASSMTSEPYEQYF. The whole variable domain, remainder taken from reference TRBV19 and TRBJ2-7, is DGGITQSPKYLFRKEGQNVTLSCEQNLNHDAMYWYRQDPGQGLRLIYYSQIVNDFQKGDIAEGYSVSREKKESFPLTVTSAQKNPTAFYLCASSMTSEPYEQYFGPGTRLTVT.

DNA for the CDR3: TGTGCCAGCAGTTTTTACGAGGGTGGCACAGATACGCAGTATTTT. Protein sequence: CASSFYEGGTDTQYF. The gene calls are TRBV27 and TRBJ2-3, with D tentatively TRBD2 (5 bases). Germline V CDR1 and CDR2: MNHEY, SMNVEV (reference sequence). CDR3 length equals 15 residues. Deletions cut 3 bases from V and 1 base from J, with 11 bases between.

The chain uses TRBV7-8 and TRBJ1-2, with D unresolved. V lost 3 bases to trimming and J lost 7 bases, with 18 bases between them. There are 15 residues in the CDR3. Per germline, CDR1 SGHVS and CDR2 FQNEAQ. The CDR3 DNA is TGTGCCAGCAGCTTGATAGTTCCTTCATGGATTGGCTACACCTTC. It translates to CASSLIVPSWIGYTF.

The chain has TRBV14 and TRBJ2-3; 9 bases line up with TRBD2. Germline values: CDR1 SGHDN, CDR2 FVKESK. The CDR3 is 16 amino acids. Trimming at V came to 0 bases and at J to 6 bases, leaving 7 bases not matched to a gene. The CDR3: CASSQDWSGRRDTQYF. As DNA, the CDR3 is TGTGCCAGCAGCCAAGATTGGAGCGGGAGGAGGGATACGCAGTATTTT.

V is TRBV13 and J is TRBJ2-1; 7 bases agree with TRBD2. Germline CDR1 PRHDT, CDR2 FYEKMQ (reference sequence). The CDR3 length is 14 residues. Trimming took 8 bases from V and 0 from J; bases not matched to a gene: 4. DNA for the CDR3: TGTGCCAGCGGAGGCGGGAGCTCCTACAATGAGCAGTTCTTC. This gives the protein CASGGGSSYNEQFF. Looking up the rest from reference TRBV13 and TRBJ2-1 gives the full variable domain: AAGVIQSPRHLIKEKRETATLKCYPIPRHDTVYWYQQGPGQDPQFLISFYEKMQSDKGSIPDRFSAQQFSDYHSELNMSSLELGDSALYFCASGGGSSYNEQFFGPGTRLTVL.

The chain has TRBV29-1 and TRBJ2-7, with 10 bases fitting TRBD1. The CDR3 is 13 residues long. Germline V gives CDR1 SQVTM, CDR2 ANQGSEA. The V gene end was trimmed by 7 bases and the J gene end by 2 bases; junction bases not matched to a gene: 5. The CDR3 spells CSARDRGTYEQYF. Here the CDR3 DNA reads TGCAGCGCTCGGGACAGGGGAACCTACGAGCAGTACTTC.

The chain carries TRBV19 and TRBJ2-2; no clear D gene. The CDR3 is 16 amino acids. Germline V lookup: CDR1 LNHDA, CDR2 SQIVND (reference sequence). The ends were cut back, 4 bases at V and 1 base at J, with 13 bases in the middle. Here the CDR3 DNA reads TGTGCCAGTAGTACAAGACGGTATCTGAACACCGGGGAGCTGTTTTTT. It translates to CASSTRRYLNTGELFF.

The chain has TRBV7-2 and TRBJ2-3, with TRBD2 matching 7 bases. Germline CDR1 SGHTA, CDR2 FQGNSA. V shed 5 bases, J shed 2 bases, and the junction held 4 bases outside the gene matches. The CDR3 runs to 14 residues. Here the CDR3 reads CASSAGTITDTQYF. CDR3 bases: TGTGCCAGCAGCGCAGGGACTATCACAGATACGCAGTATTTT.

Comments on this clone: Other DNA sequences in this sample translate to the same CDR3. The rearrangement links TRBV27 to TRBJ2-1; possibly TRBD1 for D (6 bases). The V and J ends lost 2 bases and 5 bases respectively, with 10 bases between them. The CDR3 is made up of 14 amino acids. Germline CDR1 is MNHEY and CDR2 is SMNVEV (reference sequence). The CDR3 reads CASSLRDTHNEQFF. Here the CDR3 DNA reads TGTGCCAGCAGTTTAAGGGACACTCACAATGAGCAGTTCTTC.

This sequence joins TRBV5-1 and TRBJ2-7; possible D gene TRBD2, 5 bases. CDR3 length: 14 residues. The V end was cut by 0 bases, the J end by 4 bases, with 11 bases between. Germline values: CDR1 SGHRS, CDR2 YFSETQ. CDR3 DNA: TGCGCCAGCAGCTTGGGGGTAGAGGGATACGAGCAGTACTTC. It specifies CASSLGVEGYEQYF.

V gene TRBV7-9 combines with J gene TRBJ1-5; 7 bases map to TRBD1. The germline V gene has CDR1 SEHNR and CDR2 FQNEAQ (reference sequence). Trimming cost V 5 bases and J 1 base; bases outside gene matches: 8. The CDR3 has 16 residues. CDR3 protein: CASSALAGQSNQPQHF. CDR3 coding DNA: TGTGCCAGCAGCGCCCTCGCGGGACAGAGCAATCAGCCCCAGCATTTT.

The chain is built from TRBV7-9 and TRBJ1-4; TRBD1 agrees at 9 bases. This CDR3 region has 18 residues. Germline assignment: CDR1 SEHNR and CDR2 FQNEAQ (reference sequence). V lost 5 bases to trimming and J lost 3 bases; unmatched junction nucleotides: 13. CDR3 loop: CASSPRQGEAMSNEKLFF. The CDR3 nucleotides read TGTGCCAGCAGCCCAAGACAGGGGGAGGCGATGTCTAATGAAAAACTGTTTTTT.